This T cell receptor beta chain originates from a study of blood T cell repertoires in COVID-19. Looking at the study overall: Italy, Spain and the United States were the sources of the convalescent and acute COVID-19 samples.

In germline, CDR1 is LNHDA, CDR2 SQIVND (reference sequence). V was clipped by 0 bases and J by 6 bases; unmatched bases: 5. This CDR3 is built from 14 residues. Authors' analysis steps: Amplification of reference gene primers was used by the study to estimate nucleated cell counts. Sequenced by immunoSEQ multiplex PCR; TCRdb stores in-frame clones only, minus some. V, J and clone size are those of that table, while D and trimming were read from the DNA. Among 150,000 to 200,000 clones listed, around 74% were seen once. The TCR originated in an older man with acute or convalescent COVID-19. The chain employs TRBV19 and TRBJ2-7; TRBD1 aligns across 7 bases. Input material: peripheral blood. The CDR3 spells CASSIDLAGGEQYF. DNA of the CDR3: TGTGCCAGTAGTATAGATCTGGCAGGGGGCGAGCAGTACTTC.